The clone carrying this T cell receptor beta chain was detected once. As yet, its antigen is unknown. Assay used: immunoSEQ multiplex PCR; TCRdb lists only in-frame clones, some missing. The sample carries approximately 530,000 clones, approximately 94% recorded once. These data are taken from a study of shared clonotypes between healthy human individuals. Study context: The composition of the donors was a couple of women and three men aged 18 to 49.

Findings of the study overall: Among four donors, roughly 5% of naive CD4 clonotypes were found in common. Larger richness was generally estimated for naive than memory subsets.

Germline-derived CDR1 and CDR2 are MNHNS and SASEGT. The CDR3 runs to 18 residues. Trimming took 6 bases from V and 7 from J; bases not matched to a gene: 12. Sequenced: naive CD4+ T cells sorted from blood. Subset given: CD45RA+ positively selected. V usage is TRBV6-1 and J usage is TRBJ2-1; 16 bases fit TRBD2. This sequence was found in a woman between 25 and 40 years old in good health. CDR3 residues: CASREQGLAGGRRNEQFF. CDR3 bases: TGTGCCAGCAGGGAACAGGGACTAGCGGGAGGGCGAAGAAATGAGCAGTTCTTC.